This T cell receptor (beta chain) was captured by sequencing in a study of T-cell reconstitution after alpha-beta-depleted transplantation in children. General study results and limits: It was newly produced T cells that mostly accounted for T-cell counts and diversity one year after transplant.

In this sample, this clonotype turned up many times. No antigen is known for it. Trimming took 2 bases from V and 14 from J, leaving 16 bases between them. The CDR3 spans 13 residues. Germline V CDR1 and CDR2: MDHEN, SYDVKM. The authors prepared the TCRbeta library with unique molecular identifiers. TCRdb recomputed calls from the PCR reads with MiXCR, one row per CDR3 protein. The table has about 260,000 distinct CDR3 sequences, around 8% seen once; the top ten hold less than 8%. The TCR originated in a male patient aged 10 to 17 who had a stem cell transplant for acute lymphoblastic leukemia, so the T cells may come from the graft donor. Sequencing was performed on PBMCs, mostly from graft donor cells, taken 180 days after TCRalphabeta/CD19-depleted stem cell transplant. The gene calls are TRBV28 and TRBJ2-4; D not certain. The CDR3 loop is CASSLGFPAREYF. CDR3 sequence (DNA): TGTGCCAGCAGTTTAGGGTTTCCCGCAAGGGAGTACTTC.